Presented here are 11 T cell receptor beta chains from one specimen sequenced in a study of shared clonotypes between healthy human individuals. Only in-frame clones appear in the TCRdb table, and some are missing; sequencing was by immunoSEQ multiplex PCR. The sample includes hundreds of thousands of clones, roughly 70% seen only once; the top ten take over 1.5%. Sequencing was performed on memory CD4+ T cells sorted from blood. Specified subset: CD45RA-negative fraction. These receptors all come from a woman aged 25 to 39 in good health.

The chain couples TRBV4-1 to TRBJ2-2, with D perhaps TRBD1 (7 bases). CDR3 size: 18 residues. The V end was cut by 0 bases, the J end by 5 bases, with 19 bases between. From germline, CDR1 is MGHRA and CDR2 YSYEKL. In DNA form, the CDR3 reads TGCGCCAGCAGCCAAGATCGACTTTGGCAGGGGGGTACCGGGGAGCTGTTTTTT. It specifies CASSQDRLWQGGTGELFF.

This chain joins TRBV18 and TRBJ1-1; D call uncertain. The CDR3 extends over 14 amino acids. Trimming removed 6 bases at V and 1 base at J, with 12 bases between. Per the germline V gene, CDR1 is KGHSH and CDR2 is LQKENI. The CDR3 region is CASSPQEWNTEAFF. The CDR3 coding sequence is TGTGCCAGCTCCCCTCAGGAGTGGAACACTGAAGCTTTCTTT.

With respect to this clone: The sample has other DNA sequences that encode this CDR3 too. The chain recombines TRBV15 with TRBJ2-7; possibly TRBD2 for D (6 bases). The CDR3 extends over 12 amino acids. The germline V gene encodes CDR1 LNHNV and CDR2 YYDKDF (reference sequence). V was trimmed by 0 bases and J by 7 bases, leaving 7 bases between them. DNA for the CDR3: TGTGCCACCAGCAGAGACCGGGGGGAGCAGTACTTC. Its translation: CATSRDRGEQYF.

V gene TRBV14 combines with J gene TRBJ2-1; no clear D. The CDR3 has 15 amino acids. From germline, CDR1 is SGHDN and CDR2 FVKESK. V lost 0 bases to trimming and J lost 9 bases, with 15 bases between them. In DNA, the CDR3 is TGTGCCAGCAGCCAAGATTTCGGTTGGGCGGCTGAGCAGTTCTTC. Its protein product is CASSQDFGWAAEQFF.

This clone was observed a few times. Here the CDR3 reads CASSLVAGSTDTQYF. The CDR3 nucleotides read TGTGCCAGCAGCTTGGTAGCGGGATCCACAGATACGCAGTATTTT. J is TRBJ2-3 and V is TRBV5-4; 8 bases match TRBD2. Trimming took 0 bases from V and 2 from J; bases not matched to a gene: 2. Germline lookup yields CDR1 SGHNT and CDR2 YYREEE (reference sequence). The CDR3 runs to 15 residues. Based on the CDR3 plus reference TRBV5-4 and TRBJ2-3, the full variable domain is ETGVTQSPTHLIKTRGQQVTLRCSSQSGHNTVSWYQQALGQGPQFIFQYYREEENGRGNFPPRFSGLQFPNYSSELNVNALELDDSALYLCASSLVAGSTDTQYFGPGTRLTVL.

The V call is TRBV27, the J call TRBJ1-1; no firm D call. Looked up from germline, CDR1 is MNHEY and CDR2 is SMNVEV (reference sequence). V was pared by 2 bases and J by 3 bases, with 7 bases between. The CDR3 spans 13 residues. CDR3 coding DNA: TGTGCCAGCAGTTTAGTGGGATACACTGAAGCTTTCTTT. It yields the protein CASSLVGYTEAFF.

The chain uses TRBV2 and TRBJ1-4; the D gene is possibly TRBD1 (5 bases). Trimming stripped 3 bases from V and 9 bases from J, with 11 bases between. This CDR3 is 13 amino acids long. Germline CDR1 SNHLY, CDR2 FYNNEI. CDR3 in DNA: TGTGCCAGCAGTGAGCAGGGTAGGCAAAAACTGTTTTTT. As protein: CASSEQGRQKLFF.

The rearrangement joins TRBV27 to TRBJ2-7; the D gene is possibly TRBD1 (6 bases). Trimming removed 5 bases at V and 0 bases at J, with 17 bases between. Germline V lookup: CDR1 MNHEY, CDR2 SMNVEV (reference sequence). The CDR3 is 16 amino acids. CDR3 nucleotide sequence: TGTGCCAGCAGTCTACGGACAGCTACTATCTCCTACGAGCAGTACTTC. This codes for CASSLRTATISYEQYF.

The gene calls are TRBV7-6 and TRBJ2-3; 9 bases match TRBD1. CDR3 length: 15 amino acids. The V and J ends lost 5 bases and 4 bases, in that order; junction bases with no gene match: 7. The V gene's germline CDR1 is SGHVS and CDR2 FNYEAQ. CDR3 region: CASSTRTGESDTQYF. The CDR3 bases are TGTGCCAGCAGCACCCGGACAGGGGAGTCAGATACGCAGTATTTT. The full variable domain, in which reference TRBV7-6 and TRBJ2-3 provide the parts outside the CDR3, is GAGVSQSPRYKVTKRGQDVALRCDPISGHVSLYWYRQALGQGPEFLTYFNYEAQQDKSGLPNDRFSAERPEGSISTLTIQRTEQRDSAMYRCASSTRTGESDTQYFGPGTRLTVL.

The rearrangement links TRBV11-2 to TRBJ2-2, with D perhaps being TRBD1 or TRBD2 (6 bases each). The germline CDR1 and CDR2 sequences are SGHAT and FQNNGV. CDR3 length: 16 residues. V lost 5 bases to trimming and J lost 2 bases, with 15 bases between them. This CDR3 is CASSDVNGGNTGELFF. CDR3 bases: TGTGCCAGCAGCGACGTTAACGGGGGCAACACCGGGGAGCTGTTTTTT.

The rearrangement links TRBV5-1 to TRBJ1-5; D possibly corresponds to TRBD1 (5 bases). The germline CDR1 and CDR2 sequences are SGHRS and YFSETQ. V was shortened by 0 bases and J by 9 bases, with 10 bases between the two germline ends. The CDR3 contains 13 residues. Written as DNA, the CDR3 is TGCGCCAGCAGCTTGGTGCAGGGAGGGCCCCAGCATTTT. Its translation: CASSLVQGGPQHF.